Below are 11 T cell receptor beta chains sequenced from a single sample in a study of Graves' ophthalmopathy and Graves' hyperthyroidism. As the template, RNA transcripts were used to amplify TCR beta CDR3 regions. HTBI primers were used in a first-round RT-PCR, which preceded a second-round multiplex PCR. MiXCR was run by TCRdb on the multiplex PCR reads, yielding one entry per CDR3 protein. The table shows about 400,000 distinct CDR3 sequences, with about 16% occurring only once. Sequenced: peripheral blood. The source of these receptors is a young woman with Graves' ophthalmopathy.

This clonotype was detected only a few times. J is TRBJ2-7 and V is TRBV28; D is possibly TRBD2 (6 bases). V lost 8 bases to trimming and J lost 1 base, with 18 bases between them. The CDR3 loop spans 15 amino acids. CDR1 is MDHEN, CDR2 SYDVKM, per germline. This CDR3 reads CASGASGLFSYEQYF. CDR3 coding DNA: TGTGCCAGCGGCGCCTCGGGACTTTTTTCCTACGAGCAGTACTTC.

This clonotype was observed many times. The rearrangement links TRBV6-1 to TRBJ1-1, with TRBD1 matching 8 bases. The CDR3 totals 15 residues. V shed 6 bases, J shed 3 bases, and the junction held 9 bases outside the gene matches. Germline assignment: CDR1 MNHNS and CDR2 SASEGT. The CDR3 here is CASRSGQGWDTEAFF. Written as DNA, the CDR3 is TGTGCCAGCAGAAGTGGACAGGGATGGGACACTGAAGCTTTCTTT.

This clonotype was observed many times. CDR3 DNA sequence: TGTGCCAGCTCCGGGACAGGGATCTCCTACGAGCAGTACTTC. Translated: CASSGTGISYEQYF. This chain uses TRBV3-1 with TRBJ2-7, with 9 bases aligning to TRBD1. The CDR3 has 14 amino acids. V lost 8 bases to trimming and J lost 0 bases; unmatched junction nucleotides: 5. Germline V gene sequence: CDR1 LGHDT, CDR2 YNNKEL (reference sequence).

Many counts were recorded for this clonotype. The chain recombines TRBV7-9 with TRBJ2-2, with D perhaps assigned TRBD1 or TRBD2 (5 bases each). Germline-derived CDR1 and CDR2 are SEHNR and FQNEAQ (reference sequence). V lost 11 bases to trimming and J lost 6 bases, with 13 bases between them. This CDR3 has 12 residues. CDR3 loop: CAVLGDPGELFF. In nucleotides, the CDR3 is TGTGCCGTCCTAGGGGACCCCGGGGAGCTGTTTTTT.

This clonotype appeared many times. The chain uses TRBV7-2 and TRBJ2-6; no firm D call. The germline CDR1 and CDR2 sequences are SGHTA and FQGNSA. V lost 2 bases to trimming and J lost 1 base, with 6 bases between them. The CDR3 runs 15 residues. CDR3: CASSLFGSGANVLTF. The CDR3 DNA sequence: TGTGCCAGCAGCTTATTCGGGTCTGGGGCCAACGTCCTGACTTTC.

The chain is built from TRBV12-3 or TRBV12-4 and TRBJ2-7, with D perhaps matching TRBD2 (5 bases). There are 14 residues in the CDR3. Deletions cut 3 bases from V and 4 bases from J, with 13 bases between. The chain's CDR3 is CASSFRGNFYEQYF. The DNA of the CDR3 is TGTGCCAGCAGTTTCCGAGGGAACTTTTACGAGCAGTACTTC.

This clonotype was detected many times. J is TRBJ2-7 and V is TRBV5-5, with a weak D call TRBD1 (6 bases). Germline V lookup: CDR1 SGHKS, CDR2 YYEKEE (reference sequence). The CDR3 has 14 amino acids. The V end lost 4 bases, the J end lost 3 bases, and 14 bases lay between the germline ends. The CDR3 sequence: CASSPGSGHYEQYF. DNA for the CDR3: TGTGCCAGCAGCCCGGGGTCGGGACACTACGAGCAGTACTTC. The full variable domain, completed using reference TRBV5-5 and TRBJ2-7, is DAGVTQSPTHLIKTRGQQVTLRCSPISGHKSVSWYQQVLGQGPQFIFQYYEKEERGRGNFPDRFSARQFPNYSSELNVNALLLGDSALYLCASSPGSGHYEQYFGPGTRLTVT.

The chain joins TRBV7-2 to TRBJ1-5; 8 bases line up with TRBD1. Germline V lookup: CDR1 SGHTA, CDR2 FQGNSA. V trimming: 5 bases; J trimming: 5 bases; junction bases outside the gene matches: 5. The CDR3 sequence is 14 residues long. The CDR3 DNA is TGTGCCAGCAGCGGGACAGGTTCAGATCAGCCCCAGCATTTT. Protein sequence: CASSGTGSDQPQHF.

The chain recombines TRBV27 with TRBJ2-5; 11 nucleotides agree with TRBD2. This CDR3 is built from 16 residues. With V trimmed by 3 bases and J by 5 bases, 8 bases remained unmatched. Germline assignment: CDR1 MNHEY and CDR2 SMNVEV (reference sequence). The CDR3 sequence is CASSFSRLAGWETQYF. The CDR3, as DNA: TGTGCCAGCAGTTTTTCCCGACTAGCGGGGTGGGAGACCCAGTACTTC.

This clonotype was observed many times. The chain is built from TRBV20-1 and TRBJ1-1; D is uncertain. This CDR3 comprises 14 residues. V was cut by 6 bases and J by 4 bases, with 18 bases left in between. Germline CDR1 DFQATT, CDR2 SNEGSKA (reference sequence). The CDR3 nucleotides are TGCAGTGCCGAAGCACACCTTAGCGGCACTGAAGCTTTCTTT. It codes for CSAEAHLSGTEAFF.

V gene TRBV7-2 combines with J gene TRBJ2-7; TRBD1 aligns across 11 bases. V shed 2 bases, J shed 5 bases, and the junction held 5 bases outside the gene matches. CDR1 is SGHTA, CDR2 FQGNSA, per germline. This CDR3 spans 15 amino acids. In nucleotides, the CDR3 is TGTGCCAGCAGCTTAAGGGGACAGGGGGGACACGAGCAGTACTTC. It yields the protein CASSLRGQGGHEQYF.